These 15 T cell receptor beta chains were sequenced from one sample in a study of Graves' ophthalmopathy and Graves' hyperthyroidism. For repertoire sequencing, the TCR beta CDR3 regions were amplified from RNA transcripts. First-round RT-PCR relied on HTBI primers, and a second-round multiplex PCR came next. One entry per CDR3 protein results from TCRdb running MiXCR on the multiplex PCR reads. The table lists about 370,000 distinct CDR3 sequences, around 19% of them singletons. Sequencing was performed on peripheral blood. The receptors come from a woman aged 18-30 years with Graves' ophthalmopathy.

This clonotype was found many times. This sequence joins TRBV27 and TRBJ1-6, with D possibly being TRBD1 (5 bases). Germline CDR1 and CDR2: MNHEY and SMNVEV (reference sequence). Trimming took off 2 bases at V and 14 bases at J, with 19 bases between the two ends. This CDR3 is 15 amino acids long. CDR3 region: CASSLGGTVPPTLHF. CDR3 bases: TGTGCCAGCAGTTTAGGCGGGACGGTCCCCCCCACCCTCCACTTT.

The chain recombines TRBV19 with TRBJ2-7; the D gene is possibly TRBD1 (6 bases). Trimming stripped 7 bases from V and 3 bases from J, with 10 bases between. The CDR3 consists of 12 residues. CDR1 and CDR2 from the germline V gene are LNHDA and SQIVND (reference sequence). The CDR3 sequence is CASNRGHYEQYF. For the CDR3, the DNA is TGTGCCAGTAATCGGGGACACTACGAGCAGTACTTC.

This clonotype showed up many times. This rearrangement joins TRBV27 to TRBJ2-7, with 7 bases that match TRBD2. The CDR3 totals 14 residues. Germline lookup yields CDR1 MNHEY and CDR2 SMNVEV (reference sequence). With 0 bases clipped from V and 7 bases from J, the junction kept 6 bases outside the gene matches. The CDR3, as DNA: TGTGCCAGCAGTTTATCGCCCGAGCGGGAAGAGCAGTACTTC. Amino acids: CASSLSPEREEQYF.

This clonotype was picked up many times. The chain has TRBV7-9 and TRBJ1-1; tentative D call: TRBD1 (5 bases). The CDR3 consists of 15 residues. V shed 1 base and J shed 2 bases, with 11 bases lying between them. Germline CDR1 and CDR2: SEHNR and FQNEAQ (reference sequence). The DNA for the CDR3 is TGTGCCAGCAGCTTAGGCCACCAGGGAAACACTGAAGCTTTCTTT. This encodes CASSLGHQGNTEAFF.

This clonotype was seen ten or more times. The V call is TRBV5-1, the J call TRBJ2-3; D is unresolved. The ends were cut back, 4 bases at V and 1 base at J, with 13 bases in the middle. The CDR3 is 15 residues long. From germline, CDR1 is SGHRS and CDR2 YFSETQ. CDR3 coding DNA: TGCGCCAGCAGCCAGGACGGGTACGGCACAGATACGCAGTATTTT. Translation: CASSQDGYGTDTQYF.

Ten or more counts support this clonotype. The J gene is TRBJ2-5, the V gene TRBV6-2 or TRBV6-3; 13 positions match TRBD2. V shed 8 bases and J 4 bases; nucleotides not matched to a gene: 1. Germline CDR1 MNHEY, CDR2 SVGEGT. The CDR3 has 13 residues. The CDR3 region has the DNA TGTGCCAGCGGACTAGCGGGAGTAGAGACCCAGTACTTC. It codes for CASGLAGVETQYF.

Many counts were recorded for this clonotype. This chain connects TRBV12-3 or TRBV12-4 to TRBJ1-6; TRBD1 is a possible D gene (5 bases). The CDR3 is made up of 17 amino acids. Trimming pared 0 bases from V and 8 bases from J, leaving 17 bases between. CDR3 in DNA: TGTGCCAGCAGTTTAGCGCTGGGAGGGGTTGGGTATTCACCCCTCCACTTT. It specifies CASSLALGGVGYSPLHF.

This sequence joins TRBV6-5 and TRBJ1-1; D possibly corresponds to TRBD1 (5 bases). CDR1 and CDR2 (germline): MNHEY, SVGAGI. The CDR3 covers 15 residues. Trimming pared 6 bases from V and 0 bases from J, leaving 14 bases between. This CDR3 reads CASRYQGLLNTEAFF. Here the CDR3 DNA reads TGTGCCAGCAGATATCAGGGTCTTTTGAACACTGAAGCTTTCTTT.

This clonotype was seen many times. This sequence joins TRBV19 and TRBJ1-1, with unresolved D. Trimming took off 3 bases at V and 1 base at J, with 6 bases between the two ends. The germline CDR1 and CDR2 sequences are LNHDA and SQIVND (reference sequence). This CDR3 has 13 residues. This CDR3 is CASSIKRNTEAFF. The DNA for the CDR3 is TGTGCCAGTAGTATTAAGCGGAACACTGAAGCTTTCTTT.

A few counts support this clonotype. In DNA, the CDR3 is TGTGCCAGCAGACCACCCCCGGGACAGGGAGACTATGGCTACACCTTC. It codes for CASRPPPGQGDYGYTF. The chain couples TRBV6-5 to TRBJ1-2, with 9 bases aligning to TRBD1. Germline V gives CDR1 MNHEY, CDR2 SVGAGI. This CDR3 comprises 16 residues. V shed 6 bases, J shed 3 bases, and the junction held 11 bases outside the gene matches.

This rearrangement joins TRBV6-2 or TRBV6-3 to TRBJ1-2; TRBD1 matches 7 bases. Germline V gene data show CDR1 as MNHEY and CDR2 as SVGEGT. The ends lost 4 bases at V and 7 bases at J; junction bases unmatched: 9. This CDR3 spans 14 amino acids. CDR3 nucleotide sequence: TGTGCCAGCAGTTTACTCCAGGGGGGGAGTGGCTACACCTTC. This translates into CASSLLQGGSGYTF.

The chain combines TRBV11-1 with TRBJ2-5; D is uncertain. Germline V CDR1 and CDR2: SGHAT, FQDESV (reference sequence). CDR3 length: 14 residues. Trimming stripped 0 bases from V and 2 bases from J, with 7 bases between. The CDR3 region is CASSLALLQETQYF. The CDR3 nucleotides are TGTGCCAGCAGCTTAGCACTACTACAAGAGACCCAGTACTTC.

V and J are TRBV30 and TRBJ1-1; 11 nucleotides agree with TRBD1. The trim removed 3 bases at V and 4 bases at J, leaving 4 bases unmatched. This CDR3 contains 14 residues. Germline CDR1 reads GTSNPN; CDR2 reads SVGIG (reference sequence). The CDR3 reads CAWRTGTGGTEAFF. As DNA, the CDR3 is TGTGCCTGGAGAACCGGGACAGGGGGCACTGAAGCTTTCTTT.

This clonotype was detected many times. DNA of the CDR3: TGCGCCAGCAGCCCGGGTTATACTAGCGGGAGATCCGGGGAGCTGTTTTTT. Protein: CASSPGYTSGRSGELFF. This rearrangement joins TRBV5-1 to TRBJ2-2; 11 positions match TRBD2. CDR1 and CDR2 from the germline V gene are SGHRS and YFSETQ. J was trimmed by 6 bases and V by 4 bases; bases with no gene match: 11. The CDR3 is made up of 17 amino acids.

This clonotype was counted many times. The chain uses TRBV7-3 and TRBJ2-2; TRBD2 matches at 15 bases. The V gene's germline CDR1 is SGHTA and CDR2 FQGTGA. The CDR3 loop spans 20 amino acids. The V and J ends lost 7 bases and 1 base, in that order; junction bases with no gene match: 13. The CDR3: CASTLLPGLAGGRNTGELFF. CDR3 bases: TGTGCCAGCACTCTTCTGCCGGGACTAGCGGGAGGAAGGAACACCGGGGAGCTGTTTTTT.